This record looks at one T cell receptor (beta chain) sequence and its context. This receptor's antigen is unknown. No much larger clone is present one base from it, and per-base qualities are unavailable. The library was generated by the immunoSEQ multiplex PCR assay. The table comes from immuneACCESS by way of TCRdb, which keeps in-frame sequences with V and J called. Part of the clones is missing from these tables; in studies checked, under half for an unresolved V gene and the rest for unknown reasons. For this sample there are around 76,000 clones; 89% appear just once. The ten most abundant clones make up approximately 9.8% of the sample. CDR3 length: 14 amino acids, cysteine to phenylalanine. Just the 42-base CDR3 DNA is kept, in frame starting at base 1. Reading the germline V gene gives CDR1 MNHEY and CDR2 SVGAGI. V trim: 6 bases; J trim: 2 bases; unmatched bases: 4. The data stem from a study of control samples from healthy donors and cancer patients (dated by TCRdb to 2020 to 2022).

Material: PBMCs. The sequence joins TRBV6-5 to TRBJ1-2, and 9 junction bases match TRBD1. This clonotype originated in a woman aged 50 to 60 with colorectal cancer. The CDR3 protein is CASSRDRVNYGYTF. In nucleotide form, the sequence is TGTGCCAGCAGCCGGGACAGGGTAAACTATGGCTACACCTTC.